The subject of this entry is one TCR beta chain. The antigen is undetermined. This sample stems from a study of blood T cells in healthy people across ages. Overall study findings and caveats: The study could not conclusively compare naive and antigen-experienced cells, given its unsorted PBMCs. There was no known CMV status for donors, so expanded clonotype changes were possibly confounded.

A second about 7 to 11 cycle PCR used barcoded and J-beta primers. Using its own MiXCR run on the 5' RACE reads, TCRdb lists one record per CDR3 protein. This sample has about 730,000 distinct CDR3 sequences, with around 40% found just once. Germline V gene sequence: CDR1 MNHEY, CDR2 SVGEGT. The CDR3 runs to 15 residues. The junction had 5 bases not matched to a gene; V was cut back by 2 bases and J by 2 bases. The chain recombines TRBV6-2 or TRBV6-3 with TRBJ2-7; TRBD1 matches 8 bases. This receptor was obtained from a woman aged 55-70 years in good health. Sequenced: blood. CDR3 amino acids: CASSYRTGTTYEQYF. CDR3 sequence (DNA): TGTGCCAGCAGTTACCGGACAGGGACGACCTACGAGCAGTACTTC.